The rows below give T cell receptor beta chains drawn from one sample of a study of T cells in Graves' hyperthyroidism and ophthalmopathy. TCRdb re-analysed the multiplex PCR reads in MiXCR, keeping a single row per CDR3 protein. The table lists fewer than 450,000 distinct CDR3 sequences, about a sixth of them singletons. The specimen was blood. All receptors come from a woman aged 30 to 39 with Graves' hyperthyroidism that later progressed to Graves' ophthalmopathy. Both conserved end residues are part of each CDR3. A D gene is named only where the DNA matches it firmly. Clone size is not always given. Where it is, it says once, few, many or a class for expanded clones.

D | J | size | V | DNA | CDR3
- | TRBJ1-5 | few | TRBV28 | TGTGCCAGCACCACCGGGGAGCAACTAAATCAGCCCCAGCATTTT | CASTTGEQLNQPQHF
TRBD2 | TRBJ2-3 | many | TRBV5-1 | TGCGCCAGCAGTCCCAGCGGGAAGACAGATACGCAGTATTTT | CASSPSGKTDTQYF
- | TRBJ1-1 | many | TRBV19 | TGTGCCAGTAGTACTAAAAGGGGCATGAACACTGAAGCTTTCTTT | CASSTKRGMNTEAFF
TRBD1 | TRBJ1-2 | many | TRBV7-8 | TGTGCCAGCAGCTCGGACAGGGGTGAAGGGGGTGGCTACACCTTC | CASSSDRGEGGGYTF
TRBD1 | TRBJ2-5 | medium-sized | TRBV28 | TGTGCCAGCAGTTTACAGGGGGTGGGGGAGACCCAGTACTTC | CASSLQGVGETQYF
- | TRBJ1-6 | many | TRBV28 | TGTGCCAGCAACCAGACACCGGTTGGTCCCCTCCACTTT | CASNQTPVGPLHF
- | TRBJ2-2 | - | TRBV6-1 | TGTGCCAGCAGTGAAGCGTTTGGGAAGCTGTTTTTT | CASSEAFGKLFF
TRBD2 | TRBJ2-1 | - | TRBV5-1 | TGCGCCAGCAGCTTGGCCGGGACTAGCATCGATGAGCAGTTCTTC | CASSLAGTSIDEQFF
- | TRBJ2-1 | few | TRBV6-4 | TGTGCCAGCAGTGAGACTAGCTACAATGAGCAGTTCTTC | CASSETSYNEQFF
TRBD2 | TRBJ2-3 | - | TRBV2 | TGTGCCAGCAGTACCAGCGGGGGGTCCGGGAAGTTTGATACAGATACGCAGTATTTT | CASSTSGGSGKFDTDTQYF
TRBD1 | TRBJ1-1 | many | TRBV5-1 | TGCGCCAGCAGCCCGGGACAGGGCCTTGAAGCTTTCTTT | CASSPGQGLEAFF
- | TRBJ2-7 | - | TRBV20-1 | TGCAGTGCTCCCCGGGCGGGGTCTGGCTACGAGCAGTACTTC | CSAPRAGSGYEQYF
TRBD2 | TRBJ2-2 | - | TRBV2 | TGTGCCAGCAGACTAGCGGTAAACACCGGGGAGCTGTTTTTT | CASRLAVNTGELFF
TRBD2 | TRBJ2-7 | many | TRBV2 | TGTGCCAGCAGTTGGACTAGCGGAAGCTCCTACGAGCAGTACTTC | CASSWTSGSSYEQYF
- | TRBJ2-3 | few | TRBV24-1 | TGTCCACCGAGAGGGTCCTCGTATACGCAGTATTTT | CPPRGSSYTQYF
TRBD2 | TRBJ2-7 | many | TRBV12-3/TRBV12-4 | TGTGCCAGCAGTTCCAGGACTAGCGGGAGGAGTTACGAGCAGTACTTC | CASSSRTSGRSYEQYF
- | TRBJ2-3 | many | TRBV20-1 | TGCAGTGCCCTAAAACAAGTTCTTACAGATACGCAGTATTTT | CSALKQVLTDTQYF
- | TRBJ1-6 | many | TRBV2 | TGTGCCAGCACCTTGGACCGTAGGGGTTCACCCCTCCACTTT | CASTLDRRGSPLHF
TRBD2 | TRBJ2-7 | - | TRBV2 | TGTGCCGACAAGAAGACTAGCGGGATGTCCTACGAGCAGTACTTC | CADKKTSGMSYEQYF
TRBD1 | TRBJ1-1 | - | TRBV12-3/TRBV12-4 | TGTGCCAGCACCCTACTCGGACAGGGAACGGGTCTGCGCACTGAAGCTTTCTTT | CASTLLGQGTGLRTEAFF
TRBD2 | TRBJ2-7 | many | TRBV11-2 | TGTGCCAGCAGCTTTCTCTCTAGCGGTTACGAGCAGTACTTC | CASSFLSSGYEQYF
TRBD1 | TRBJ1-1 | few | TRBV29-1 | TGCAGCGTTCTGGGACAGGGGGACACTGAAGCTTTCTTT | CSVLGQGDTEAFF
TRBD2 | TRBJ2-3 | many | TRBV7-2 | TGTGCCAGCAGCCTACTAGCGGGAGTGGCAGATACGCAGTATTTT | CASSLLAGVADTQYF
TRBD1 | TRBJ2-2 | many | TRBV12-3/TRBV12-4 | TGTGCCAGCAGTTTATACCGGGACAGGAGGAACACCGGGGAGCTGTTTTTT | CASSLYRDRRNTGELFF
- | TRBJ2-7 | many | TRBV3-1 | TGTGCCAGCAGCCAAGCGGCCAGGTCCTACGAGCAGTACTTC | CASSQAARSYEQYF
TRBD2 | TRBJ2-7 | - | TRBV7-6 | TGTGCCAGCAGCTTAGAGGGACTAGCGGGAAGGAACGAGCAGTACTTC | CASSLEGLAGRNEQYF
- | TRBJ2-1 | many | TRBV12-3/TRBV12-4 | TGTGCCAGCAGGGCACCGCCTCCCTACAATGAGCAGTTCTTC | CASRAPPPYNEQFF
TRBD2 | TRBJ2-1 | many | TRBV11-2 | TGTGCCAGCAGCTCCCGCGGACTAGCGGGAGGTCAGTTCTTC | CASSSRGLAGGQFF
TRBD1 | TRBJ1-1 | many | TRBV6-2/TRBV6-3 | TGTGCCAGCAGTTACTCGACAGGGGGCCCGAACACTGAAGCTTTCTTT | CASSYSTGGPNTEAFF
TRBD1 | TRBJ1-1 | - | TRBV6-5 | TGTGCCAGCAGTTTTCTGGGGGTACAGGGGGACACTGAAGCTTTCTTT | CASSFLGVQGDTEAFF
- | TRBJ1-1 | many | TRBV9 | TGTGCCAGCAGCGTAGAATTGGGCACTGAAGCTTTCTTT | CASSVELGTEAFF
- | TRBJ2-7 | - | TRBV3-1 | TGTGCCGTCAGCCATCGACACTACGAGCAGTACTTC | CAVSHRHYEQYF
- | TRBJ1-2 | many | TRBV30 | TGTGCCTGGAGTACCAGCCCCTATGGCTACACCTTC | CAWSTSPYGYTF
TRBD1 | TRBJ2-3 | many | TRBV7-9 | TGTGCCAGCAGCTTACCCGCCGGGACAGGGGGCACAGATACGCAGTATTTT | CASSLPAGTGGTDTQYF
- | TRBJ1-5 | many | TRBV7-8 | TGTGCCAGCAGCTTACGTAGAACCAACAATCAGCCCCAGCATTTT | CASSLRRTNNQPQHF
- | TRBJ1-1 | many | TRBV27 | TGTGCCAGCAGAAGGCTTATGAACACTGAAGCTTTCTTT | CASRRLMNTEAFF
- | TRBJ1-2 | - | TRBV3-1 | TGTGCCAGCAGCCAAGGTGCTGAGGCGCTTATTTATGGCTACACCTTC | CASSQGAEALIYGYTF
- | TRBJ2-1 | few | TRBV29-1 | TGCAGCGTTGAATCCCTGGACAGTTATGAGCAGTTCTTC | CSVESLDSYEQFF
TRBD1 | TRBJ2-3 | - | TRBV29-1 | TGCAGCATTGATTTTCGGTTAGGGTGGGGACAGGGGGGCGATACGCAGTATTTT | CSIDFRLGWGQGGDTQYF
- | TRBJ2-7 | many | TRBV7-2 | TGTGCCAGCAGCTTAGAACTGGCGGGCGAGCAGTACTTC | CASSLELAGEQYF
TRBD2 | TRBJ2-1 | - | TRBV12-3/TRBV12-4 | TGTGCCAGCAGGATGACTAGCGGGAGAGGGGAGCAATTCTTC | CASRMTSGRGEQFF
TRBD2 | TRBJ2-1 | few | TRBV6-2/TRBV6-3 | TGTGCCAGCAGTTACACTAGCGGGGGGGGGTACAATGAGCAGTTCTTC | CASSYTSGGGYNEQFF
TRBD1 | TRBJ1-1 | many | TRBV28 | TGTGCCAGCAGATCTCCGAGGACAGGGGAGAACACTGAAGCTTTCTTT | CASRSPRTGENTEAFF
TRBD2 | TRBJ2-7 | few | TRBV11-2 | TGTGCCAGCAGCCCCCGGGGGGGAACGCGGGGGCCCTACGGGCAGTACTTC | CASSPRGGTRGPYGQYF
- | TRBJ1-2 | many | TRBV20-1 | TGCAGTGCTAGGCATCGGGACCACGCTTGGGGCTACACCTTC | CSARHRDHAWGYTF
- | TRBJ2-5 | - | TRBV6-1 | TGTGCCAGCAGTGAGGAGCCGAGGAACCAAGAGACCCAGTACTTC | CASSEEPRNQETQYF
- | TRBJ1-4 | many | TRBV6-1 | TGTGCCAGCAGCTACAGTCAAACTAATGAAAAACTGTTTTTT | CASSYSQTNEKLFF
- | TRBJ2-7 | many | TRBV6-5 | TGTGCCAGCAGTTTCGGAGGGGGGGTCTACGAGCAGTACTTC | CASSFGGGVYEQYF
- | TRBJ2-7 | many | TRBV6-1 | TGTGCCAGCAGACTGACGCCAGGGGCCAGCGAGCAGTACTTC | CASRLTPGASEQYF
TRBD1 | TRBJ1-1 | many | TRBV6-1 | TGTGCCAGCAGTTCCACACAGACAGGGGAGTCTGAAGCTTTCTTT | CASSSTQTGESEAFF
- | TRBJ1-5 | many | TRBV27 | TGTGCCAGCAGTTTTGGGGTTTCGAATCAGCCCCAGCATTTT | CASSFGVSNQPQHF
- | TRBJ2-5 | many | TRBV28 | TGTGCCAGCAGTTTCGGCAAGAGGGTTAAGACAGTCCAAGAGACCCAGTACTTC | CASSFGKRVKTVQETQYF
TRBD2 | TRBJ2-7 | - | TRBV9 | TGTGCCAGCAGCGGTGGCCCGGGGGGACTTACCTACGAGCAGTACTTC | CASSGGPGGLTYEQYF
- | TRBJ1-2 | many | TRBV5-1 | TGCGCCAGCAGCACCACCGCGAACTATGGCTACACCTTC | CASSTTANYGYTF
- | TRBJ2-2 | many | TRBV30 | TGTGCCTGGGGGCACGGGGAGCTGTTTTTT | CAWGHGELFF
- | TRBJ2-7 | many | TRBV27 | TGTGCCAGCAGTTTAGGTGGGGTCGGCTACGAGCAGTACTTC | CASSLGGVGYEQYF
- | TRBJ2-7 | many | TRBV2 | TGTGCCAGCAGTGAACCGCCCGAGCAGTACTTC | CASSEPPEQYF
TRBD2 | TRBJ2-1 | - | TRBV7-9 | TGTGCCAGCAGCCCGTCCCTTCTGGGGGGGCTAGCGGGAGGTCCCCCCTACAATGAGCAGTTCTTC | CASSPSLLGGLAGGPPYNEQFF
- | TRBJ2-2 | - | TRBV28 | TGTGCCAGCAGTTTAGGGGGAGTTTACACCGGGGAGCTGTTTTTT | CASSLGGVYTGELFF